This T cell receptor (beta chain) was documented in a study of blood T cell repertoires in COVID-19. Study as a whole: Samples representing acute and convalescent COVID-19 were sourced from the United States, Italy and Spain. T cells, B-cell-depleted T cells, or PBMCs provided the cDNA or gDNA that served as material.

Generated by immunoSEQ multiplex PCR, the TCRdb table keeps only in-frame clones and is missing some. This repertoire shows approximately 75,000 clones, 65% to 90% found once; its top ten account for 6.9%. Between the trimmed V and J ends, which lost 6 bases and 6 bases, there was a span of 16 bases. In germline, CDR1 is MDHEN, CDR2 SYDVKM. This CDR3 has 14 amino acids. The sequenced material came from peripheral blood. The chain carries TRBV28 and TRBJ2-3; possible D gene TRBD2, 5 bases. The clonotype was recovered from a man aged 25-40 years with COVID-19, enrolled during active disease. CDR3 coding DNA: TGTGCCAGCAGAGTCCTGGGTAGGAGGGATACGCAGTATTTT. It yields the protein CASRVLGRRDTQYF.